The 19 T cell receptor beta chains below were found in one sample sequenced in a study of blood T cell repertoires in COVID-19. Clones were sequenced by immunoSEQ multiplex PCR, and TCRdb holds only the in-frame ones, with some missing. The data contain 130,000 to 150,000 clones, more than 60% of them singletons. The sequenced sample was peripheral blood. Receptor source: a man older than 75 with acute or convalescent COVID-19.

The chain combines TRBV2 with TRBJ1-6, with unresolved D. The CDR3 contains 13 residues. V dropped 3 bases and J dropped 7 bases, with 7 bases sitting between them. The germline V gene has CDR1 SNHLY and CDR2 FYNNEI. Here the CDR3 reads CASSEEKNSPLHF. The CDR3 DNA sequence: TGTGCCAGCAGTGAGGAGAAAAATTCACCCCTCCACTTT. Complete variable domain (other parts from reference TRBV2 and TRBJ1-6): EPEVTQTPSHQVTQMGQEVILRCVPISNHLYFYWYRQILGQKVEFLVSFYNNEISEKSEIFDDQFSVERPDGSNFTLKIRSTKLEDSAMYFCASSEEKNSPLHFGNGTRLTVT.

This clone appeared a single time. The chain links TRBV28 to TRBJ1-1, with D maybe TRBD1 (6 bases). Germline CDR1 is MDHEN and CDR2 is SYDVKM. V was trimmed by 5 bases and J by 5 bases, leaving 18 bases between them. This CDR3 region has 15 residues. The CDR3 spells CASSGGGAFRTEAFF. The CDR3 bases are TGTGCCAGCAGTGGTGGGGGCGCCTTTCGGACTGAAGCTTTCTTT.

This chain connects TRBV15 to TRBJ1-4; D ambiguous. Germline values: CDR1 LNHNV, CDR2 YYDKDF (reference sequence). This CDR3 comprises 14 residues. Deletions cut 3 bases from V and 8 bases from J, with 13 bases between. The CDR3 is CATSSGVYPEKLFF. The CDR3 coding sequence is TGTGCCACCAGCAGCGGGGTTTATCCCGAAAAACTGTTTTTT.

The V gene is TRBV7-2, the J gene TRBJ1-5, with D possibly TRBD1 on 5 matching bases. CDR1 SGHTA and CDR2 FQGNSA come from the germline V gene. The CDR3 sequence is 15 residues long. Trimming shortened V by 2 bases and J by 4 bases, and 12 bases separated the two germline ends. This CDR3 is CASSLSQGSNQPQHF. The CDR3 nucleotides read TGTGCCAGCAGCTTATCCCAGGGTTCTAATCAGCCCCAGCATTTT.

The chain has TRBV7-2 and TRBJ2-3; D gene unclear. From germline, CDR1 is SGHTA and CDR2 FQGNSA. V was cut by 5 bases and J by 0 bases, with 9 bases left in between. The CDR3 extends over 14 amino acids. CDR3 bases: TGTGCCAGCAGCCTCGCCGGGAGCACAGATACGCAGTATTTT. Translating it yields CASSLAGSTDTQYF. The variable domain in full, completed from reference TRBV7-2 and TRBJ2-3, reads GAGVSQSPSNKVTEKGKDVELRCDPISGHTALYWYRQSLGQGLEFLIYFQGNSAPDKSGLPSDRFSAERTGGSVSTLTIQRTQQEDSAVYLCASSLAGSTDTQYFGPGTRLTVL.

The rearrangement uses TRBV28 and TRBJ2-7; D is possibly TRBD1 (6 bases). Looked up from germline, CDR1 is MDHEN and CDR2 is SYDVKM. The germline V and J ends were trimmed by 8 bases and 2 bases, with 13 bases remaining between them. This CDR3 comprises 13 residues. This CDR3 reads CASRGTPTYEQYF. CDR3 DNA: TGTGCCAGCCGTGGGACACCTACCTACGAGCAGTACTTC.

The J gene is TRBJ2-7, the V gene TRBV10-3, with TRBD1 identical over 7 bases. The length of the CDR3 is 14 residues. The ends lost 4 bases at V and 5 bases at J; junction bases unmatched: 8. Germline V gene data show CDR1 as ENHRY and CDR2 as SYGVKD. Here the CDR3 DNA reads TGTGCCATCAGTGTTGACAGGGTGGGGGACGAGCAGTACTTC. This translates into CAISVDRVGDEQYF.

The CDR3 loop is CASSEAGARSPLHF. CDR3 coding DNA: TGTGCCAGCAGTGAGGCAGGTGCTCGCTCACCCCTCCACTTT. The genes are TRBV2 and TRBJ1-6; unclear D gene. The CDR3 spans 14 residues. The ends were cut back, 3 bases at V and 10 bases at J, with 13 bases in the middle. The germline V gene has CDR1 SNHLY and CDR2 FYNNEI. The full variable domain, rest sourced from reference TRBV2 and TRBJ1-6, is EPEVTQTPSHQVTQMGQEVILRCVPISNHLYFYWYRQILGQKVEFLVSFYNNEISEKSEIFDDQFSVERPDGSNFTLKIRSTKLEDSAMYFCASSEAGARSPLHFGNGTRLTVT.

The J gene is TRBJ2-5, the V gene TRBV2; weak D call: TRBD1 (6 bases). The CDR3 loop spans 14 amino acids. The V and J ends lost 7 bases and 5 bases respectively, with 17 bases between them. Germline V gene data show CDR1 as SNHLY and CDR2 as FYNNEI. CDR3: CASTMGALAETQYF. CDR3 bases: TGTGCCAGCACGATGGGGGCATTAGCGGAGACCCAGTACTTC.

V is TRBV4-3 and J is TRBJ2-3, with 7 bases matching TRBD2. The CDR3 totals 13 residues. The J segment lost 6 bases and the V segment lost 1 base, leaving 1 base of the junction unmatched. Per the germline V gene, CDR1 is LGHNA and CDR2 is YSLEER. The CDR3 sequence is CASSQVGRDTQYF. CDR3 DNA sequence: TGCGCCAGCAGCCAAGTCGGGAGGGATACGCAGTATTTT.

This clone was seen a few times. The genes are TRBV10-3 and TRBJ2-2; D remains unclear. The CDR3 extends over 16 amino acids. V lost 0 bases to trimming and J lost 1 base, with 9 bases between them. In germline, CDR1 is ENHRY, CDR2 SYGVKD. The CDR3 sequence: CAISESLTKNTGELFF. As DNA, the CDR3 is TGTGCCATCAGTGAGTCCCTGACAAAGAACACCGGGGAGCTGTTTTTT.

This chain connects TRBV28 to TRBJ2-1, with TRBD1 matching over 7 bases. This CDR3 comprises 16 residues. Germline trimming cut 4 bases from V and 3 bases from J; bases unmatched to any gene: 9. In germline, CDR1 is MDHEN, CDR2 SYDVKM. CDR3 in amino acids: CASSSPGTGVYNEQFF. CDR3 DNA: TGTGCCAGCAGTTCCCCAGGCACAGGGGTCTACAATGAGCAGTTCTTC.

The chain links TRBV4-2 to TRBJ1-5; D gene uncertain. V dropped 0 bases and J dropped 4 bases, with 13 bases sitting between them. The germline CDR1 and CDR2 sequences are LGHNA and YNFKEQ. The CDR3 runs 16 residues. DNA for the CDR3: TGTGCCAGCAGCCAAGATCCGGGATTCCATAATCAGCCCCAGCATTTT. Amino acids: CASSQDPGFHNQPQHF.

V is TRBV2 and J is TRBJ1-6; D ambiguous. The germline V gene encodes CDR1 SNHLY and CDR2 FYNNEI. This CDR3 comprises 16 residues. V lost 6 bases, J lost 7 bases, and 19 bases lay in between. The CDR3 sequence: CASSLGQRGINSPLHF. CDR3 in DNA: TGTGCCAGCAGCCTCGGGCAAAGAGGGATAAATTCACCCCTCCACTTT.

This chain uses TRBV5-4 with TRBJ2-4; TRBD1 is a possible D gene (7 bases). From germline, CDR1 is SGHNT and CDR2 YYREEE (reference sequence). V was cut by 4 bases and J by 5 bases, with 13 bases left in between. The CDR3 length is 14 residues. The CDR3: CASSPGQRENIQYF. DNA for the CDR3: TGTGCCAGCAGCCCGGGACAGCGGGAAAACATTCAGTACTTC.

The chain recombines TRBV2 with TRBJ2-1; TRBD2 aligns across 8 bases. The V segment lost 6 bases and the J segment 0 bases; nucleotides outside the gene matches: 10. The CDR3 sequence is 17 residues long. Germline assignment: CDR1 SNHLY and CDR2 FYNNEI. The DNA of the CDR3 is TGTGCCAGCAGCACCCGGGGGGGGCGCTTCTCCTACAATGAGCAGTTCTTC. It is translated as CASSTRGGRFSYNEQFF.

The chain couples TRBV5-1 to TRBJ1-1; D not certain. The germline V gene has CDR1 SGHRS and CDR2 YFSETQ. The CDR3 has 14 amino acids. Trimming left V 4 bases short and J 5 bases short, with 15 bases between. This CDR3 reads CASSARPGGTEAFF. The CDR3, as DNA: TGCGCCAGCAGCGCCCGCCCAGGTGGAACTGAAGCTTTCTTT.

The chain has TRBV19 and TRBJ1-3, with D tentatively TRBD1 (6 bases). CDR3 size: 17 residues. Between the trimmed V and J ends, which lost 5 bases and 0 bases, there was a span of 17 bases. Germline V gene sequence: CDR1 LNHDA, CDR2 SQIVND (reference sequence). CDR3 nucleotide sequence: TGTGCCAGTAGTGATCGAACAGGGTCCTTCTCTGGAAACACCATATATTTT. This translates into CASSDRTGSFSGNTIYF.

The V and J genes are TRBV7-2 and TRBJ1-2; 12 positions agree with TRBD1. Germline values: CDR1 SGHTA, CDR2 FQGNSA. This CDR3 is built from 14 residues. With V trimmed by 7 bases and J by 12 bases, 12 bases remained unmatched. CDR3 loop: CASNSGTGGARNTF. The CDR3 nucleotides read TGTGCCAGCAACTCCGGGACAGGGGGCGCTAGGAACACCTTC.